This T cell receptor beta chain is from a study of blood T cell repertoires in COVID-19. The data were produced by immunoSEQ multiplex PCR, yet TCRdb's version contains in-frame clones alone and is incomplete. The sample shows fewer than 150,000 clones, more than 75% of them seen only once. The material sequenced was peripheral blood. This TCR was sampled from a woman in her fifties or sixties who had recovered from COVID-19.

The CDR3 DNA is TGTGCCTGGGACAGGGGCTTTTCACCCCTCCACTTT. Translation: CAWDRGFSPLHF. The chain employs TRBV30 and TRBJ1-6, with 8 nucleotides matching TRBD1. The CDR3 is made up of 12 amino acids. In germline, CDR1 is GTSNPN, CDR2 SVGIG (reference sequence). The V and J ends lost 5 bases and 9 bases, in that order; junction bases with no gene match: 3.